What follows are 15 T cell receptor beta chains derived from one specimen sequenced in a study of T cell responses to AZD1222 COVID-19 vaccine. Libraries were prepared by immunoSEQ multiplex PCR; TCRdb keeps only in-frame clonotypes and omits some of them. The data hold approximately 100,000 clones, with around nine tenths observed a single time. Sequences were derived from peripheral blood, sampled on day 0 of AZD1222 vaccination. The receptor source for this set is an adult in good health.

The chain uses TRBV7-9 and TRBJ2-7, with D hard to call. Trimming removed 1 base from V and 6 bases from J, with 13 bases in between. CDR1 is SEHNR, CDR2 FQNEAQ, per germline (reference sequence). This CDR3 region has 14 residues. This CDR3 is CASSLGRVDGEQYF. The CDR3 region has the DNA TGTGCCAGCAGCTTAGGTAGGGTGGACGGCGAGCAGTACTTC.

This rearrangement joins TRBV7-9 to TRBJ2-5, with 8 bases fitting TRBD1. The CDR3 sequence is 15 residues long. Germline-derived CDR1 and CDR2 are SEHNR and FQNEAQ (reference sequence). V shed 2 bases and J 4 bases; nucleotides not matched to a gene: 6. CDR3 nucleotides: TGTGCCAGCAGCTTACGGCAGGGGGCCGGAGAGACCCAGTACTTC. Translated: CASSLRQGAGETQYF.

CDR3 DNA: TGTGCCAGCTCACCATCCGCTCCGGGGGCCGGTGGGGCCAACGTCCTGACTTTC. This sequence encodes CASSPSAPGAGGANVLTF. The chain has TRBV18 and TRBJ2-6; D possibly uses TRBD1 or TRBD2 (6 bases each). Germline V gene sequence: CDR1 KGHSH, CDR2 LQKENI. This CDR3 is built from 18 residues. Trimming cost V 2 bases and J 3 bases, with 17 bases left between them. The full variable domain, rest sourced from reference TRBV18 and TRBJ2-6, is NAGVMQNPRHLVRRRGQEARLRCSPMKGHSHVYWYRQLPEEGLKFMVYLQKENIIDESGMPKERFSAEFPKEGPSILRIQQVVRGDSAAYFCASSPSAPGAGGANVLTFGAGSRLTVL.

The chain uses TRBV5-1 and TRBJ1-3; 8 bases align to TRBD1. The CDR3 is 13 amino acids. V lost 7 bases and J lost 4; bases outside the gene matches: 4. Per the germline V gene, CDR1 is SGHRS and CDR2 is YFSETQ. CDR3 sequence (DNA): TGCGCCAGCCAGACAGGGGACGGAAACACCATATATTTT. As protein: CASQTGDGNTIYF. Based on the CDR3 plus reference TRBV5-1 and TRBJ1-3, the full variable domain is KAGVTQTPRYLIKTRGQQVTLSCSPISGHRSVSWYQQTPGQGLQFLFEYFSETQRNKGNFPGRFSGRQFSNSRSEMNVSTLELGDSALYLCASQTGDGNTIYFGEGSWLTVV.

This clone was seen just once. The chain has TRBV6-5 and TRBJ2-3; D call uncertain. CDR3 length: 13 amino acids. Germline V lookup: CDR1 MNHEY, CDR2 SVGAGI. V gave up 2 bases and J gave up 7 bases, with 10 bases separating them. This CDR3 is CASSYTTSNTQYF. The CDR3 DNA is TGTGCCAGCAGTTACACCACCAGTAATACGCAGTATTTT.

V is TRBV3-1 (or the pseudogene TRBV3-2) and J is TRBJ2-1; 7 bases fit TRBD1. With V trimmed by 3 bases and J by 0 bases, 8 bases remained unmatched. The CDR3 is made up of 17 amino acids. Per the germline V gene, CDR1 is LGHDT and CDR2 is YNNKEL (reference sequence). The CDR3 DNA reads as TGTGCCAGCAGCCACGTGGGACAGCTCAGCTCCTACAATGAGCAGTTCTTC. Protein product: CASSHVGQLSSYNEQFF.

This chain links TRBV28 with TRBJ1-5; D gene uncertain. V was trimmed by 7 bases and J by 4 bases, leaving 8 bases between them. CDR1 and CDR2 from the germline V gene are MDHEN and SYDVKM. The CDR3 spans 12 residues. The CDR3 here is CASKRANQPQHF. In DNA, the CDR3 is TGTGCCAGCAAAAGGGCTAATCAGCCCCAGCATTTT. The full variable domain, completed using reference TRBV28 and TRBJ1-5, is DVKVTQSSRYLVKRTGEKVFLECVQDMDHENMFWYRQDPGLGLRLIYFSYDVKMKEKGDIPEGYSVSREKKERFSLILESASTNQTSMYLCASKRANQPQHFGDGTRLSIL.

V usage is TRBV7-9 and J usage is TRBJ1-4, with 8 bases that match TRBD1. With 3 bases clipped from V and 3 bases from J, the junction kept 12 bases outside the gene matches. The CDR3 sequence is 18 residues long. The germline gives CDR1 SEHNR, CDR2 FQNEAQ (reference sequence). The CDR3 DNA follows: TGTGCCAGCAGCTTTGCGGGGACAGGTGAATGGCCTAATGAAAAACTGTTTTTT. Residues: CASSFAGTGEWPNEKLFF.

The V and J genes are TRBV20-1 and TRBJ2-5; no firm D call. Germline CDR1 reads DFQATT; CDR2 reads SNEGSKA (reference sequence). Trimming pared 3 bases from V and 5 bases from J, leaving 13 bases between. The length of the CDR3 is 13 residues. CDR3: CSASSQVMETQYF. DNA of the CDR3: TGCAGTGCTAGTTCCCAGGTCATGGAGACCCAGTACTTC.

CDR3 DNA sequence: TGTGCCAGCAGGGGTTCCGTGATGGAGCAGTTCTTC. Translating it yields CASRGSVMEQFF. The chain joins TRBV6-5 to TRBJ2-1; D remains unclear. Looked up from germline, CDR1 is MNHEY and CDR2 is SVGAGI. Trimming pared 6 bases from V and 10 bases from J, leaving 13 bases between. This CDR3 has 12 residues.

The chain employs TRBV9 and TRBJ1-6; 8 bases fit TRBD1. Germline V CDR1 and CDR2: SGDLS, YYNGEE. V lost 0 bases to trimming and J lost 10 bases; unmatched junction nucleotides: 12. The CDR3 runs to 17 residues. CDR3 bases: TGTGCCAGCAGCGTAGCTACTGGGGGGACAGGTATCTCACCCCTCCACTTT. Translating it yields CASSVATGGTGISPLHF.

The chain employs TRBV6-1 and TRBJ1-1; D remains ambiguous. The V end lost 0 bases, the J end lost 2 bases, and 10 bases lay between the germline ends. Germline CDR1 is MNHNS and CDR2 is SASEGT. CDR3 length: 15 amino acids. CDR3 nucleotides: TGTGCCAGCAGTGAAGCTGTTGCAGCTAACACTGAAGCTTTCTTT. Encoded protein: CASSEAVAANTEAFF.

This clone was recorded once. The rearrangement links TRBV4-1 to TRBJ2-1; TRBD2 matches at 11 bases. Germline V CDR1 and CDR2: MGHRA, YSYEKL. This CDR3 has 16 amino acids. With 1 base clipped from V and 9 bases from J, the junction kept 8 bases outside the gene matches. The CDR3, as DNA: TGCGCCAGCAGCCAAGGATCCGCTAGCGGGGGGTCTGAGCAGTTCTTC. Its translation: CASSQGSASGGSEQFF.

V and J are TRBV4-1 and TRBJ1-2; perhaps TRBD1 as D (6 bases). The CDR3 totals 14 residues. V lost 0 bases and J 4 bases, leaving 9 bases between the germline ends. Germline V gene lookup returns CDR1 MGHRA and CDR2 YSYEKL. CDR3 coding DNA: TGCGCCAGCAGCCAAGATTGGACAGTCTATGGCTACACCTTC. Its protein is CASSQDWTVYGYTF.

The chain uses TRBV30 and TRBJ1-3; perhaps TRBD1 as D (5 bases). V lost 0 bases and J 4 bases, leaving 13 bases between the germline ends. The CDR3 extends over 15 amino acids. From germline, CDR1 is GTSNPN and CDR2 SVGIG (reference sequence). CDR3 DNA sequence: TGTGCCTGGAGTGTGGGGGAGGGCTCCGGAAACACCATATATTTT. Its protein is CAWSVGEGSGNTIYF. Together with reference TRBV30 and TRBJ1-3, the CDR3 gives the full variable domain: SQTIHQWPATLVQPVGSPLSLECTVEGTSNPNLYWYRQAAGRGLQLLFYSVGIGQISSEVPQNLSASRPQDRQFILSSKKLLLSDSGFYLCAWSVGEGSGNTIYFGEGSWLTVV.